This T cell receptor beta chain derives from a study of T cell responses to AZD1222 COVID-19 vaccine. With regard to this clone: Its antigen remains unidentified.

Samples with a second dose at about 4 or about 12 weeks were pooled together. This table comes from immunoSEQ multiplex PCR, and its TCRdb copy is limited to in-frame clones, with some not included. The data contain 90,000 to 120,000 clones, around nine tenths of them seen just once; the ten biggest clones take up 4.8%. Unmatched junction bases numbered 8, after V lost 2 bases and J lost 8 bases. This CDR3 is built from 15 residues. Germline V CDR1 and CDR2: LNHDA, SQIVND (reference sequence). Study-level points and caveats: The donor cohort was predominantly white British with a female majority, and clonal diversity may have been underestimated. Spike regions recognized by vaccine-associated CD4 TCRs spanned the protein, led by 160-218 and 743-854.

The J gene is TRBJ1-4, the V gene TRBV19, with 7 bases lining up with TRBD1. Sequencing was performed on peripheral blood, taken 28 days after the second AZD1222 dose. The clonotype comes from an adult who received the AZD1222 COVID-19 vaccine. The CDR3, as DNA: TGTGCCAGTAGTATACCAACAGGGGTTGGAGAAAAACTGTTTTTT. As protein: CASSIPTGVGEKLFF.